Listed below are T cell receptor beta chains from one sample, sequenced in a study of blood T cell repertoires in COVID-19. The method was immunoSEQ multiplex PCR; TCRdb's version includes in-frame clones alone and lacks a portion of them. The sample gives about 240,000 clones, 85% to 90% of which show up once; about 5.9% is in the top ten. Sequenced sample: peripheral blood. These receptors originate from a man in his fifties or sixties with acute or convalescent COVID-19. Each CDR3 is given with its conserved first and last residue. D genes are given only for firm matches. Rows give clone size only sometimes, using once, few, many, or a class for an expanded clone.

TRBV9	TRBJ2-7	once	.	CASSVGWGQSYEQYF	TGTGCCAGCAGCGTAGGGTGGGGGCAGTCCTACGAGCAGTACTTC
TRBV7-2	TRBJ2-3	.	.	CASTPTPDTQYF	TGTGCCAGCACCCCCACACCAGATACGCAGTATTTT
TRBV19	TRBJ2-2	.	.	CASSSTRGGELFF	TGTGCCAGTAGCTCAACGCGCGGAGGGGAGCTGTTTTTT
TRBV28	TRBJ1-5	.	TRBD1	CASTQGAGLSNQPQHF	TGTGCCAGCACCCAGGGGGCAGGCTTGAGCAATCAGCCCCAGCATTTT
TRBV6-2/TRBV6-3	TRBJ2-2	.	.	CASSFASDYRGELFF	TGTGCCAGCAGTTTTGCTTCAGACTACCGCGGGGAGCTGTTTTTT
TRBV5-6	TRBJ2-7	.	TRBD1	CASSWTGGYEQYF	TGTGCCAGCAGCTGGACAGGGGGCTACGAGCAGTACTTC
TRBV5-4	TRBJ2-2	.	TRBD2	CASSMGLAGGPDTGELFF	TGTGCCAGCAGCATGGGACTAGCGGGAGGGCCGGACACCGGGGAGCTGTTTTTT
TRBV7-9	TRBJ2-7	.	TRBD2	CASSEGLAVDEQYF	TGTGCCAGCAGCGAGGGACTAGCGGTAGACGAGCAGTACTTC
TRBV27	TRBJ1-1	.	.	CASSPLHRGYTEAFF	TGTGCCAGCAGCCCTCTACATAGGGGGTACACTGAAGCTTTCTTT
TRBV7-6	TRBJ2-1	.	TRBD2	CASTPLEREIYNEQFF	TGTGCCAGCACCCCTTTGGAGCGGGAGATATACAATGAGCAGTTCTTC
TRBV12-5	TRBJ2-2	.	.	CASGFLMIENTGELFF	TGTGCTAGTGGTTTCCTGATGATAGAGAACACCGGGGAGCTGTTTTTT
TRBV6-2/TRBV6-3	TRBJ2-2	.	TRBD2	CASSYPTSGRADTGELFF	TGTGCCAGCAGTTACCCGACTAGCGGGAGGGCCGACACCGGGGAGCTGTTTTTT
TRBV28	TRBJ2-3	once	TRBD2	CASSLAGEGADTQYF	TGTGCCAGCAGCTTAGCGGGAGAAGGCGCAGATACGCAGTATTTT
TRBV28	TRBJ2-7	.	.	CASSLVGGVGTYEQYF	TGTGCCAGCAGTCTCGTCGGGGGTGTGGGGACCTACGAGCAGTACTTC
TRBV2	TRBJ2-3	.	TRBD1	CASSVATGMNTQYF	TGTGCCAGCAGTGTCGCGACAGGGATGAATACGCAGTATTTT
TRBV2	TRBJ1-1	.	.	CASSEARGNTEAFF	TGTGCCAGCAGTGAAGCTAGGGGTAACACTGAAGCTTTCTTT
TRBV7-2	TRBJ1-1	.	.	CASSLVRTAPNTEAFF	TGTGCCAGCAGCTTAGTTCGGACAGCCCCTAACACTGAAGCTTTCTTT
TRBV6-6	TRBJ2-7	.	.	CASSRTVQQYF	TGTGCCAGCAGTCGAACAGTGCAGCAGTACTTC
TRBV4-1	TRBJ2-2	.	.	CASSQDLAGASNTGELFF	TGCGCCAGCAGCCAAGATCTGGCAGGGGCATCGAACACCGGGGAGCTGTTTTTT
TRBV2	TRBJ2-7	few	.	CASSRSYEQYF	TGTGCCAGCAGCAGAAGCTACGAGCAGTACTTC
TRBV30	TRBJ2-1	.	TRBD2	CAWSVDLGGPYNEQFF	TGTGCCTGGAGTGTAGATCTGGGAGGGCCCTACAATGAGCAGTTCTTC
TRBV5-8	TRBJ1-1	.	.	CASSLVATEAFF	TGTGCCAGCAGCTTGGTAGCCACTGAAGCTTTCTTT
TRBV28	TRBJ2-7	.	.	CASSRPTGREQYF	TGTGCCAGCAGTCGACCGACAGGGAGGGAGCAGTACTTC
TRBV24-1	TRBJ1-6	.	.	CATSDFQGSPFRHNSPLHF	TGTGCCACCAGTGATTTCCAGGGAAGCCCATTCCGGCATAATTCACCCCTCCACTTT
TRBV18	TRBJ1-3	few	.	CASSLDSQRDTIYF	TGTGCCAGCTCTTTAGACTCCCAGCGGGACACCATATATTTT
TRBV3-1/TRBV3-2	TRBJ2-4	.	TRBD2	CASSQGGLGTSGSQDIQYF	TGTGCCAGCAGCCAAGGCGGGCTGGGGACTAGCGGGAGCCAGGACATTCAGTACTTC
TRBV10-3	TRBJ1-1	.	TRBD1	CAISGRQGDPNTEAFF	TGTGCCATCAGTGGACGACAGGGGGACCCGAACACTGAAGCTTTCTTT
TRBV7-8	TRBJ1-1	once	.	CASSLPQGEAFF	TGTGCCAGCAGCTTACCACAGGGTGAAGCTTTCTTT
TRBV28	TRBJ2-3	.	TRBD2	CASSSGTSGRVTDTQYF	TGTGCCAGCAGTTCCGGGACTAGCGGGAGGGTTACAGATACGCAGTATTTT
TRBV5-1	TRBJ1-3	.	.	CASRKGGTDGNTIYF	TGCGCCAGCAGAAAGGGGGGGACGGATGGAAACACCATATATTTT
TRBV14	TRBJ2-3	.	.	CASSQDILDTQYF	TGTGCCAGCAGCCAAGATATATTAGATACGCAGTATTTT
TRBV28	TRBJ1-5	.	TRBD1	CASRRRGTGGNNQPQHF	TGTGCCAGCAGACGACGCGGGACAGGGGGGAACAATCAGCCCCAGCATTTT
TRBV5-8	TRBJ1-4	.	.	CASSFGVNEKLFF	TGTGCCAGCAGCTTCGGGGTTAATGAAAAACTGTTTTTT
TRBV28	TRBJ2-1	.	TRBD1	CASSRRQGIPDEQFF	TGTGCCAGCAGTCGAAGACAGGGCATCCCCGATGAGCAGTTCTTC
TRBV28	TRBJ1-4	once	TRBD1	CASRKDRASGKLFF	TGTGCCAGCAGGAAGGACAGGGCATCAGGAAAACTGTTTTTT
TRBV5-1	TRBJ1-4	.	TRBD1	CASSLGGTGLEKLFF	TGCGCCAGCAGCTTAGGGGGGACAGGGCTTGAAAAACTGTTTTTT
TRBV13	TRBJ2-7	.	TRBD1	CASSLAPGGQYF	TGTGCCAGCAGCTTAGCCCCAGGGGGGCAGTACTTC
TRBV11-2	TRBJ2-1	.	.	CASSLRRNEQFF	TGTGCCAGCAGCTTAAGGAGGAATGAGCAGTTCTTC
TRBV10-3	TRBJ1-5	.	.	CAISRESGGNQPQHF	TGTGCCATCAGCCGGGAGTCTGGAGGCAATCAGCCCCAGCATTTT
TRBV27	TRBJ2-1	few	TRBD1	CASSSGTGGGTYNEQFF	TGTGCCAGCAGTTCTGGGACAGGTGGGGGAACCTACAATGAGCAGTTCTTC
TRBV19	TRBJ2-1	.	.	CASSSEGEGGEQFF	TGTGCCAGTAGTTCCGAGGGAGAGGGCGGTGAGCAGTTCTTC
TRBV6-2/TRBV6-3	TRBJ2-7	.	TRBD2	CASSQDFGRSGSREQYF	TGTGCCAGCAGCCAGGACTTCGGACGTAGCGGGAGCAGAGAGCAGTACTTC
TRBV15	TRBJ2-1	.	.	CATSRDRTRGEQFF	TGTGCCACCAGCAGAGATAGAACTAGAGGGGAGCAGTTCTTC
TRBV30	TRBJ1-2	few	.	CAWERPRGYGYTF	TGTGCCTGGGAAAGGCCTAGGGGCTATGGCTACACCTTC
TRBV28	TRBJ2-6	.	.	CASSPIKRPSGANVLTF	TGTGCCAGCAGTCCAATTAAGAGGCCCTCTGGGGCCAACGTCCTGACTTTC
TRBV6-5	TRBJ2-7	.	.	CASSRQGNTYEQYF	TGTGCCAGCAGCCGCCAGGGGAATACCTACGAGCAGTACTTC
TRBV30	TRBJ1-1	.	.	CAWSVRGGYGTEAFF	TGTGCCTGGAGTGTAAGGGGTGGTTATGGCACTGAAGCTTTCTTT
TRBV27	TRBJ2-1	.	TRBD2	CASRPTSGTQYRNEQFF	TGTGCCAGCAGGCCCACTAGCGGGACTCAGTATAGGAATGAGCAGTTCTTC
TRBV27	TRBJ1-1	.	TRBD1	CASSQLQGVRTEAFF	TGTGCCAGCAGTCAATTACAGGGGGTGAGGACTGAAGCTTTCTTT